The 30 T cell receptor beta chains given below trace back to one sample, sequenced in a study of shared clonotypes between healthy human individuals. Sequencing was performed with immunoSEQ multiplex PCR; in TCRdb, only in-frame clones are kept and a portion is missing. The sample includes under 2.5 million clones, 80% to 95% of them seen just once. The sequenced material came from naive CD4+ T cells from PBMCs. The subset here: CD45RA+ positively selected. These TCRs come from a man between 18 and 35 years old in good health. Some clones in this sample may be carry-over from other donors' samples.

CDR3 sequence reads: CASSPQGPLHNQPQHF. CDR3 sequence (DNA): TGCGCCAGCAGCCCACAGGGTCCCCTACACAATCAGCCCCAGCATTTT. The V call is TRBV4-1, the J call TRBJ1-5; TRBD1 might be the D (6 bases). V was clipped by 4 bases and J by 3 bases, with 16 bases between them. CDR1 is MGHRA and CDR2 is YSYEKL in the germline V gene. The CDR3 contains 16 residues.

V gene TRBV5-4 combines with J gene TRBJ2-5; D is possibly TRBD1 (6 bases). CDR1 is SGHNT, CDR2 YYREEE, per germline (reference sequence). V lost 4 bases, J lost 4 bases, and 14 bases lay in between. The CDR3 totals 14 residues. The CDR3 here is CASSRTGSRETQYF. CDR3 bases: TGTGCCAGCAGCCGCACAGGGTCCCGAGAGACCCAGTACTTC. The full variable domain, its missing parts supplied by reference TRBV5-4 and TRBJ2-5, is ETGVTQSPTHLIKTRGQQVTLRCSSQSGHNTVSWYQQALGQGPQFIFQYYREEENGRGNFPPRFSGLQFPNYSSELNVNALELDDSALYLCASSRTGSRETQYFGPGTRLLVL.

The chain couples TRBV28 to TRBJ2-3; D not resolved. Trimming removed 2 bases at V and 4 bases at J, with 7 bases between. Germline lookup yields CDR1 MDHEN and CDR2 SYDVKM. The CDR3 spans 13 residues. In DNA, the CDR3 is TGTGCCAGCAGTTTAACAAGCGCAGATACGCAGTATTTT. Amino acid sequence: CASSLTSADTQYF.

The chain combines TRBV7-9 with TRBJ2-2; TRBD1 is a possible D gene (6 bases). The V gene's germline CDR1 is SEHNR and CDR2 FQNEAQ (reference sequence). V was trimmed by 8 bases and J by 2 bases, leaving 12 bases between them. The CDR3 sequence is 14 residues long. For the CDR3, the DNA is TGTGCCAGCCTTATGGGGGCTAACACCGGGGAGCTGTTTTTT. Its translation: CASLMGANTGELFF.

The rearrangement joins TRBV6-6 to TRBJ2-5; D is perhaps TRBD1 or TRBD2 (5 bases each). The CDR3 is 15 amino acids. The germline CDR1 and CDR2 sequences are MNHNY and SVGAGI (reference sequence). The V and J ends lost 5 bases and 3 bases respectively, with 16 bases between them. The CDR3 bases are TGTGCCAGCAGTAGTAGTCAGAGAGGGGAAGAGACCCAGTACTTC. It specifies CASSSSQRGEETQYF.

The V gene is TRBV15, the J gene TRBJ2-2, with D perhaps matching TRBD2 (5 bases). CDR1 and CDR2 (germline): LNHNV, YYDKDF (reference sequence). The CDR3 is made up of 15 amino acids. V was cut by 3 bases and J by 6 bases, with 14 bases left in between. For the CDR3, the DNA is TGTGCCACCAGCAGGGACTGGGATGGGTCCGGGGAGCTGTTTTTT. Translated: CATSRDWDGSGELFF.

This clone occurred once. The rearrangement links TRBV30 to TRBJ2-3; D is undetermined. This CDR3 region has 12 residues. V lost 1 base and J 0 bases, leaving 2 bases between the germline ends. The germline V gene encodes CDR1 GTSNPN and CDR2 SVGIG (reference sequence). The CDR3 reads CAWSDSTDTQYF. CDR3 in DNA: TGTGCCTGGAGTGATAGCACAGATACGCAGTATTTT.

The V call is TRBV27, the J call TRBJ2-7, with 8 bases fitting TRBD2. Germline assignment: CDR1 MNHEY and CDR2 SMNVEV (reference sequence). This CDR3 spans 15 amino acids. With 8 bases clipped from V and 2 bases from J, the junction kept 11 bases outside the gene matches. For the CDR3, the DNA is TGTGCCAGCTCAGTTTGGGGCGGGAGGACCTACGAGCAGTACTTC. It is translated as CASSVWGGRTYEQYF.

This chain links TRBV5-6 with TRBJ1-5, with unresolved D. Trimming took 1 base from V and 5 from J, leaving 13 bases between them. Germline V lookup: CDR1 SGHDT, CDR2 YYEEEE. The CDR3 runs 15 residues. The CDR3 region is CASSLFSVRDQPQHF. For the CDR3, the DNA is TGTGCCAGCAGCTTGTTCTCGGTTAGGGATCAGCCCCAGCATTTT. The full variable domain, completed using reference TRBV5-6 and TRBJ1-5, is DAGVTQSPTHLIKTRGQQVTLRCSPKSGHDTVSWYQQALGQGPQFIFQYYEEEERQRGNFPDRFSGHQFPNYSSELNVNALLLGDSALYLCASSLFSVRDQPQHFGDGTRLSIL.

The rearrangement links TRBV27 to TRBJ1-2; D gene unclear. The CDR3 covers 13 residues. CDR1 MNHEY and CDR2 SMNVEV come from the germline V gene (reference sequence). The V end lost 3 bases, the J end lost 5 bases, and 10 bases lay between the germline ends. CDR3 sequence reads: CASSFGDSYGYTF. As DNA, the CDR3 is TGTGCCAGCAGTTTTGGTGACTCGTATGGCTACACCTTC.

This chain links TRBV10-3 with TRBJ2-2, with D possibly matching TRBD2 (5 bases). From germline, CDR1 is ENHRY and CDR2 SYGVKD. V shed 0 bases and J shed 3 bases, with 17 bases lying between them. The CDR3 has 18 residues. Here the CDR3 DNA reads TGTGCCATCAGTGAGTCGAGGGTAGAGCGCCGCGACACCGGGGAGCTGTTTTTT. Protein sequence: CAISESRVERRDTGELFF.

The chain is built from TRBV27 and TRBJ1-2, with no clear D. Trimming cost V 5 bases and J 5 bases, with 15 bases left between them. The CDR3 has 14 amino acids. The germline gives CDR1 MNHEY, CDR2 SMNVEV (reference sequence). This CDR3 reads CASSVTRTTYGYTF. For the CDR3, the DNA is TGTGCCAGCAGTGTGACACGCACCACGTATGGCTACACCTTC.

The rearrangement links TRBV4-3 to TRBJ1-2, with D tentatively TRBD1 (5 bases). The CDR3 runs to 13 residues. Between the trimmed V and J ends, which lost 1 base and 9 bases, there was a span of 12 bases. Germline CDR1 is LGHNA and CDR2 is YSLEER. The CDR3 protein is CASSQVMGDSYTF. The CDR3 DNA is TGCGCCAGCAGCCAAGTTATGGGGGATAGCTACACCTTC.

About this clone itself: Other nucleotide sequences from this sample produce the same CDR3. The V gene is TRBV29-1, the J gene TRBJ2-3, with 8 bases fitting TRBD1. The germline gives CDR1 SQVTM, CDR2 ANQGSEA. After removal of 5 bases from V and 4 bases from J, the junction contained 2 bases not matched to a gene. The CDR3 consists of 12 residues. CDR3 protein: CSVSTGADTQYF. CDR3 bases: TGCAGCGTTTCGACAGGGGCAGATACGCAGTATTTT.

This clone was counted a single time. Other DNA sequences in the sample encode the same CDR3. The J gene is TRBJ2-7, the V gene TRBV27; 7 bases are shared with TRBD2. The CDR3 is 14 amino acids. V lost 6 bases and J lost 0; bases outside the gene matches: 5. Per the germline V gene, CDR1 is MNHEY and CDR2 is SMNVEV (reference sequence). This chain's CDR3 is CASSRSGHSYEQYF. DNA for the CDR3: TGTGCCAGCAGCCGTAGCGGGCACTCCTACGAGCAGTACTTC.

The rearrangement joins TRBV7-2 to TRBJ2-3, with TRBD2 as a possible D gene (7 bases). Germline-derived CDR1 and CDR2 are SGHTA and FQGNSA. The CDR3 covers 15 residues. V was shortened by 3 bases and J by 3 bases, with 13 bases between the two germline ends. The CDR3, as DNA: TGTGCCAGCAGCTTCGGGGGGCCCGGTACAGATACGCAGTATTTT. Amino acids: CASSFGGPGTDTQYF.

The chain carries TRBV7-3 and TRBJ2-5; weak D call: TRBD2 (6 bases). Trimming shortened V by 0 bases and J by 5 bases, and 13 bases separated the two germline ends. Per germline, CDR1 SGHTA and CDR2 FQGTGA. The CDR3 runs to 15 residues. The DNA for the CDR3 is TGTGCCAGCAGCTTAACTAGCGCTCGGGGGGAGACCCAGTACTTC. It codes for CASSLTSARGETQYF.

The chain is built from TRBV7-3 and TRBJ1-1; TRBD1 aligns across 7 bases. J gave up 5 bases and V 5 bases, and 17 bases lay outside the gene matches. The germline V gene has CDR1 SGHTA and CDR2 FQGTGA. The CDR3 is 17 amino acids. The CDR3 loop is CASSLFDYRGGNTEAFF. CDR3 nucleotides: TGTGCCAGCAGCCTGTTTGACTACAGGGGAGGGAATACTGAAGCTTTCTTT.

The chain employs TRBV6-5 and TRBJ2-1; 7 bases match TRBD2. The V segment lost 5 bases and the J segment 9 bases; nucleotides outside the gene matches: 13. The CDR3 extends over 15 amino acids. Per the germline V gene, CDR1 is MNHEY and CDR2 is SVGAGI. CDR3 sequence: CASSLGLGVLGEQFF. As DNA, the CDR3 is TGTGCCAGCAGTCTCGGACTAGGAGTCCTTGGTGAGCAGTTCTTC.

This chain connects TRBV28 to TRBJ2-7; D might be TRBD1 or TRBD2, each matching 5 bases. The CDR3 length is 16 residues. V was pared by 2 bases and J by 3 bases, with 17 bases between. CDR1 MDHEN and CDR2 SYDVKM come from the germline V gene. CDR3 residues: CASSLISRGVGYEQYF. The CDR3 nucleotides are TGTGCCAGCAGTTTAATATCCCGAGGGGTCGGCTACGAGCAGTACTTC.

V usage is TRBV5-1 and J usage is TRBJ2-4; no firm D call. V lost 2 bases and J 0 bases, leaving 6 bases between the germline ends. The CDR3 totals 14 residues. Germline CDR1 and CDR2: SGHRS and YFSETQ. CDR3 sequence (DNA): TGCGCCAGCAGCTTAGACCGAGCCAAAAACATTCAGTACTTC. This encodes CASSLDRAKNIQYF. Together with reference TRBV5-1 and TRBJ2-4, the CDR3 gives the full variable domain: KAGVTQTPRYLIKTRGQQVTLSCSPISGHRSVSWYQQTPGQGLQFLFEYFSETQRNKGNFPGRFSGRQFSNSRSEMNVSTLELGDSALYLCASSLDRAKNIQYFGAGTRLSVL.

The V and J genes are TRBV6-1 and TRBJ2-7, with 7 bases aligning to TRBD1. V gave up 7 bases and J gave up 3 bases; unmatched junction bases: 9. Germline-derived CDR1 and CDR2 are MNHNS and SASEGT. The CDR3 consists of 14 residues. CDR3 loop: CASTNRQGDYEQYF. CDR3 nucleotide sequence: TGTGCCAGCACAAACCGACAGGGTGACTACGAGCAGTACTTC.

This clone was observed a single time. The genes are TRBV7-6 and TRBJ1-4; 7 bases are shared with TRBD1. V trimming: 1 base; J trimming: 7 bases; junction bases outside the gene matches: 3. Per the germline V gene, CDR1 is SGHVS and CDR2 is FNYEAQ. CDR3 size: 14 residues. CDR3 DNA sequence: TGTGCCAGCAGCTTAGGACAGGGTAGTGAAAAACTGTTTTTT. This gives the protein CASSLGQGSEKLFF.

The CDR3 region has the DNA TGTGCCAGCAGTGAACCGGCTAGCGGGAGTAACAATGAGCAGTTCTTC. Its protein is CASSEPASGSNNEQFF. V gene TRBV6-1 combines with J gene TRBJ2-1; 10 positions agree with TRBD2. This CDR3 contains 16 residues. Trimming removed 2 bases from V and 5 bases from J; junction bases left unmatched: 6. Germline loops: CDR1 MNHNS, CDR2 SASEGT.

The chain recombines TRBV28 with TRBJ1-2, with a possible D match to TRBD1 (5 bases). The CDR3 consists of 19 residues. Trimming cost V 5 bases and J 1 base, with 26 bases left between them. Germline V CDR1 and CDR2: MDHEN, SYDVKM. CDR3 bases: TGTGCCAGCAGTGAAACAACAGGTCCCCCACCACGCAATAACTATGGCTACACCTTC. As protein: CASSETTGPPPRNNYGYTF.

V and J are TRBV19 and TRBJ2-7; TRBD1 is a possible D gene (5 bases). Per the germline V gene, CDR1 is LNHDA and CDR2 is SQIVND (reference sequence). The CDR3 runs to 14 residues. The ends were cut back, 1 base at V and 4 bases at J, with 11 bases in the middle. The CDR3 loop is CASSIAGQLYEQYF. The DNA for the CDR3 is TGTGCCAGTAGTATAGCAGGGCAATTATACGAGCAGTACTTC.

This chain connects TRBV10-3 to TRBJ2-1; 10 positions agree with TRBD2. After removal of 6 bases from V and 6 bases from J, the junction contained 5 bases not matched to a gene. The germline V gene has CDR1 ENHRY and CDR2 SYGVKD. The CDR3 length is 14 residues. CDR3 protein: CAISGLAAFNEQFF. CDR3 DNA: TGTGCCATCAGCGGACTAGCGGCCTTCAATGAGCAGTTCTTC.

This clone was detected a few times. V usage is TRBV6-5 and J usage is TRBJ1-5; D not certain. The CDR3 covers 11 residues. V was shortened by 10 bases and J by 4 bases, with 8 bases between the two germline ends. CDR1 and CDR2 from the germline V gene are MNHEY and SVGAGI. The CDR3: CAIRWNQPQHF. CDR3 bases: TGTGCCATACGTTGGAATCAGCCCCAGCATTTT.

The chain has TRBV7-8 and TRBJ1-1; weak D call: TRBD1 (5 bases). The CDR3 spans 14 residues. Trimming removed 1 base from V and 3 bases from J, with 9 bases in between. Germline CDR1 SGHVS, CDR2 FQNEAQ. CDR3 sequence reads: CASSLVQGYTEAFF. The CDR3 DNA is TGTGCCAGCAGCTTAGTGCAGGGTTACACTGAAGCTTTCTTT.

The rearrangement uses TRBV27 and TRBJ2-5; 7 bases are a match to TRBD2. The germline V gene encodes CDR1 MNHEY and CDR2 SMNVEV (reference sequence). The V and J ends lost 3 bases and 2 bases, in that order; junction bases with no gene match: 15. The CDR3 sequence is 18 residues long. The DNA for the CDR3 is TGTGCCAGCAGTTTTAAAGGTCCGGGACTACACAATCAAGAGACCCAGTACTTC. Translating it yields CASSFKGPGLHNQETQYF.